The 15 T cell receptor beta chains listed next were all sequenced from one sample in a study of shared clonotypes between healthy human individuals. Using immunoSEQ multiplex PCR, the repertoire was profiled, and TCRdb retains in-frame clones only, with some absent. The sample includes around 1.6 million clones, 95% to 99% of them seen just once. Sequencing input: naive CD4+ T cells sorted from blood. The subset here: CD45RA+ positively selected. These receptors all come from a man aged 25 to 40 in good health.

This clone was observed once. The J gene is TRBJ1-2, the V gene TRBV7-9; maybe TRBD1 (6 bases). The CDR3 totals 15 residues. Trimming cost V 4 bases and J 5 bases, with 17 bases left between them. Germline V gives CDR1 SEHNR, CDR2 FQNEAQ (reference sequence). CDR3: CASSSSWGAVYGYTF. The CDR3 DNA is TGTGCCAGCAGCTCTAGCTGGGGGGCGGTTTATGGCTACACCTTC.

V usage is TRBV2 and J usage is TRBJ2-1; 11 bases are shared with TRBD2. Germline loops: CDR1 SNHLY, CDR2 FYNNEI. V shed 7 bases, J shed 3 bases, and the junction held 11 bases outside the gene matches. The CDR3 sequence is 17 residues long. CDR3 nucleotide sequence: TGTGCCAGCAAGTTCGGGCTAGCGGGAGGAATCTACAATGAGCAGTTCTTC. Translating gives CASKFGLAGGIYNEQFF.

As for this clone: Additional DNA sequences in this sample encode the identical CDR3. The V gene is TRBV18, the J gene TRBJ2-7, with D unresolved. Between the trimmed V and J ends, which lost 0 bases and 5 bases, there was a span of 8 bases. This CDR3 contains 13 residues. Germline CDR1 reads KGHSH; CDR2 reads LQKENI. CDR3 protein: CASSPPGVDEQYF. The CDR3 DNA is TGTGCCAGCTCACCACCTGGGGTAGACGAGCAGTACTTC.

A remark on this clone: Different DNA sequences within this sample yield the same CDR3. The chain has TRBV29-1 and TRBJ2-5; D possibly corresponds to TRBD1 (6 bases). The CDR3 length is 13 residues. Between the trimmed V and J ends, which lost 3 bases and 1 base, there was a span of 9 bases. Germline lookup yields CDR1 SQVTM and CDR2 ANQGSEA. The CDR3 DNA is TGCAGCGTTGACAGGGGCCTCCAAGAGACCCAGTACTTC. Amino acids: CSVDRGLQETQYF.

This chain joins TRBV30 and TRBJ1-5; D perhaps matches TRBD1 (5 bases). CDR1 is GTSNPN, CDR2 SVGIG, per germline (reference sequence). The CDR3 is 14 residues long. Between the trimmed V and J ends, which lost 0 bases and 6 bases, there was a span of 12 bases. As DNA, the CDR3 is TGTGCCTGGAGTGTCGGGGGGGTAGGTCAGCCCCAGCATTTT. It codes for CAWSVGGVGQPQHF.

In nucleotides, the CDR3 is TGCGCCAGCAGCTTGGAAGGTTGGGCTGAAGCTTTCTTT. This translates into CASSLEGWAEAFF. The V gene is TRBV5-1, the J gene TRBJ1-1; D call uncertain. V dropped 0 bases and J dropped 6 bases, with 9 bases sitting between them. The CDR3 runs 13 residues. Germline CDR1 reads SGHRS; CDR2 reads YFSETQ. The whole variable domain, remainder taken from reference TRBV5-1 and TRBJ1-1, is KAGVTQTPRYLIKTRGQQVTLSCSPISGHRSVSWYQQTPGQGLQFLFEYFSETQRNKGNFPGRFSGRQFSNSRSEMNVSTLELGDSALYLCASSLEGWAEAFFGQGTRLTVV.

The rearrangement uses TRBV5-1 and TRBJ2-1; TRBD2 matches 7 bases. The CDR3 runs to 18 residues. Trimming at V came to 0 bases and at J to 4 bases, leaving 13 bases not matched to a gene. Germline values: CDR1 SGHRS, CDR2 YFSETQ. CDR3 in DNA: TGCGCCAGCAGCTTGGATTCCGCCGGGCTAGCGGTTTACAATGAGCAGTTCTTC. It is translated as CASSLDSAGLAVYNEQFF. The complete variable domain, with remaining parts taken from reference TRBV5-1 and TRBJ2-1, reads KAGVTQTPRYLIKTRGQQVTLSCSPISGHRSVSWYQQTPGQGLQFLFEYFSETQRNKGNFPGRFSGRQFSNSRSEMNVSTLELGDSALYLCASSLDSAGLAVYNEQFFGPGTRLTVL.

The sample holds one count of this clone. The chain joins TRBV27 to TRBJ1-2; TRBD1 agrees at 8 bases. V lost 2 bases and J lost 10; bases outside the gene matches: 12. The CDR3 spans 15 residues. CDR1 is MNHEY, CDR2 SMNVEV, per germline (reference sequence). The DNA for the CDR3 is TGTGCCAGCAGTTTACAACGGACAGGGCCTACTCACTACACCTTC. It yields the protein CASSLQRTGPTHYTF.

The chain couples TRBV18 to TRBJ2-7, with D possibly matching TRBD1 (5 bases). Germline V gives CDR1 KGHSH, CDR2 LQKENI. Trimming cost V 3 bases and J 2 bases, with 14 bases left between them. The CDR3 extends over 15 amino acids. CDR3 DNA sequence: TGTGCCAGCTCACCCTCCCAGGGCCTGGCCTACGAGCAGTACTTC. Protein sequence: CASSPSQGLAYEQYF.

Concerning this clone itself: Other DNA sequences in this specimen translate into the identical CDR3. The chain joins TRBV29-1 to TRBJ1-3, with 7 bases fitting TRBD1. The CDR3 is 12 residues long. Germline values: CDR1 SQVTM, CDR2 ANQGSEA. J gave up 4 bases and V 6 bases, and 3 bases lay outside the gene matches. The CDR3 region is CSVEQGGNTIYF. Written as DNA, the CDR3 is TGCAGCGTGGAACAGGGGGGAAACACCATATATTTT.

The chain combines TRBV10-1 with TRBJ1-3; possibly TRBD1 for D (6 bases). Germline-derived CDR1 and CDR2 are WNHNN and SYGVQD (reference sequence). The CDR3 runs 15 residues. Trimming removed 0 bases from V and 2 bases from J, with 8 bases in between. The DNA of the CDR3 is TGCGCCAGCAGTGAGTCGAACAGGGCTGGAAACACCATATATTTT. It codes for CASSESNRAGNTIYF.

The V call is TRBV7-3, the J call TRBJ2-1; D assignment may be TRBD1 or TRBD2 (5 bases each). Germline V gene data show CDR1 as SGHTA and CDR2 as FQGTGA. The CDR3 consists of 18 residues. The V end lost 1 base, the J end lost 0 bases, and 16 bases lay between the germline ends. The CDR3 protein is CASSLIGRGRDSYNEQFF. The CDR3, as DNA: TGTGCCAGCAGCTTAATCGGACGGGGCAGAGACTCCTACAATGAGCAGTTCTTC.

This clone has a single count. J is TRBJ1-1 and V is TRBV6-1; a weak D match, TRBD1 (6 bases). CDR1 is MNHNS, CDR2 SASEGT, per germline. Between the trimmed V and J ends, which lost 6 bases and 6 bases, there was a span of 8 bases. The CDR3 is 11 amino acids. CDR3 region: CASRAGAEAFF. The CDR3 coding sequence is TGTGCCAGCAGAGCAGGGGCTGAAGCTTTCTTT.

The gene calls are TRBV28 and TRBJ2-7; D might be TRBD1 or TRBD2, each matching 5 bases. Trimming shortened V by 6 bases and J by 0 bases, and 15 bases separated the two germline ends. This CDR3 is 15 amino acids long. Germline V gene sequence: CDR1 MDHEN, CDR2 SYDVKM. CDR3: CASSDGTSSSYEQYF. The CDR3 nucleotides read TGTGCCAGCAGCGACGGGACCTCGAGCTCCTACGAGCAGTACTTC.

The rearrangement links TRBV29-1 to TRBJ1-2, with D possibly matching TRBD1 (5 bases). V lost 6 bases and J 0 bases, leaving 20 bases between the germline ends. This CDR3 region has 16 residues. CDR1 is SQVTM and CDR2 is ANQGSEA in the germline V gene. CDR3 sequence (DNA): TGCAGCGTGGTTTTCAAGGGGCAAAAGACTAACTATGGCTACACCTTC. Protein: CSVVFKGQKTNYGYTF.